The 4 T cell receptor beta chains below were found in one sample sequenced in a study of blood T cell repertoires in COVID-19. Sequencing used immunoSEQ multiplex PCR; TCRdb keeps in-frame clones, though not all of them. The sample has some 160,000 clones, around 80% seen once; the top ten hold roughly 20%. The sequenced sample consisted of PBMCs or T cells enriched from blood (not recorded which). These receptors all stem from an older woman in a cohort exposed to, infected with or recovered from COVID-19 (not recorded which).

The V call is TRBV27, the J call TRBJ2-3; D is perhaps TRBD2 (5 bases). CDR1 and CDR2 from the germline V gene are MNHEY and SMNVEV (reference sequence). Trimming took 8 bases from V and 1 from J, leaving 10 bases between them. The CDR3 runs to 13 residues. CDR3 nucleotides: TGTGCCAGCGAGGCGGAGGGCACAGATACGCAGTATTTT. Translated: CASEAEGTDTQYF.

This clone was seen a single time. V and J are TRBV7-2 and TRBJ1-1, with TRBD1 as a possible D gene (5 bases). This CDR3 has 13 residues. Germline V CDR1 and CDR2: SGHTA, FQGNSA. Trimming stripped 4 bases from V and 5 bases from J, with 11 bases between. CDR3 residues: CASSSQGWTEAFF. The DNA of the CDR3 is TGTGCCAGCAGCTCTCAGGGTTGGACTGAAGCTTTCTTT. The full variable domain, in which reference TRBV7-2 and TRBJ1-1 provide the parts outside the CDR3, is GAGVSQSPSNKVTEKGKDVELRCDPISGHTALYWYRQSLGQGLEFLIYFQGNSAPDKSGLPSDRFSAERTGGSVSTLTIQRTQQEDSAVYLCASSSQGWTEAFFGQGTRLTVV.

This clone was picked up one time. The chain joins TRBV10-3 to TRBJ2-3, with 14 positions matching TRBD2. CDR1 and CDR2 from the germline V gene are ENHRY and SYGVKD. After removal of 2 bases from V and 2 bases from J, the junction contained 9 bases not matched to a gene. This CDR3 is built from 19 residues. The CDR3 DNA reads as TGTGCCATCAGTGAGACCCTTGGACTAGCGGGAGGACCCACAGATACGCAGTATTTT. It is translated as CAISETLGLAGGPTDTQYF.

In DNA form, the CDR3 reads TGTGCCACCAGTGATCGTCCCGGGACAGGGACTGGGGCCAACGTCCTGACTTTC. Its protein product is CATSDRPGTGTGANVLTF. The chain is built from TRBV24-1 and TRBJ2-6; 9 nucleotides align to TRBD1. Losses at the gene ends were 3 bases for V and 2 bases for J; bases not matched to a gene: 7. Germline CDR1 KGHDR, CDR2 SFDVKD. CDR3 length: 18 residues.